The next 29 T cell receptor beta chains were all read from a single sample in a study of regulatory T cells in long-lasting Graves disease. Stated time point: newly diagnosed GD, antithyroid drugs for less than 3 months. The TCR library was made from RNA extracted from PBMCs. Through Arm-PCR of CDR3 regions and iRepertoire HTBI primers, TCR beta libraries were built. One entry per CDR3 protein results from TCRdb running MiXCR on the multiplex PCR reads. The sample has 400,000 to 500,000 distinct CDR3 sequences, 13% to 15% seen once. Another study also made use of these data, one on T cells in Graves' hyperthyroidism and ophthalmopathy.

The sequencing used peripheral blood mononuclear cells (PBMCs), collected at new diagnosis, from a patient treated with antithyroid drugs. Receptors were obtained from a woman between 45 and 65 years old with Graves disease.

Ten or more counts support this clonotype. The chain combines TRBV9 with TRBJ1-4; 9 bases agree with TRBD1. Germline CDR1 reads SGDLS; CDR2 reads YYNGEE. V shed 3 bases, J shed 8 bases, and the junction held 11 bases outside the gene matches. CDR3 length: 16 residues. The CDR3 loop is CASSAQAGTGSEKLFF. The DNA for the CDR3 is TGTGCCAGCAGCGCCCAAGCGGGGACAGGGTCCGAAAAACTGTTTTTT.

The sample holds many counts of this clonotype. This sequence joins TRBV18 and TRBJ1-1; unclear D gene. This CDR3 has 14 residues. Looked up from germline, CDR1 is KGHSH and CDR2 is LQKENI. The V end lost 1 base, the J end lost 3 bases, and 9 bases lay between the germline ends. For the CDR3, the DNA is TGTGCCAGCTCACCACAGGGTGTCGACACTGAAGCTTTCTTT. Translated: CASSPQGVDTEAFF.

This clonotype was picked up many times. V and J are TRBV10-2 and TRBJ2-3; D could derive from TRBD1 or TRBD2 (5 bases each). Between the trimmed V and J ends, which lost 8 bases and 6 bases, there was a span of 9 bases. Germline V gene lookup returns CDR1 WSHSY and CDR2 SAAADI. This CDR3 spans 11 amino acids. CDR3 nucleotide sequence: TGCGCCAGCGGGGGATGGGATACGCAGTATTTT. It translates to CASGGWDTQYF.

In its sample, this clonotype was seen many times. V usage is TRBV2 and J usage is TRBJ2-1; the D is unclear. Trimming took off 8 bases at V and 7 bases at J, with 12 bases between the two ends. Germline CDR1 and CDR2: SNHLY and FYNNEI. The CDR3 has 12 residues. The CDR3 loop reads CASSQISNEQFF. Written as DNA, the CDR3 is TGTGCCAGCTCCCAAATTAGTAATGAGCAGTTCTTC.

This clonotype has ten or more counts. The chain links TRBV28 to TRBJ2-1, with 9 nucleotides matching TRBD1. CDR1 is MDHEN and CDR2 is SYDVKM in the germline V gene. The CDR3 is 16 residues long. Trimming took 6 bases from V and 3 from J; bases not matched to a gene: 9. The CDR3 is CASSPAGTGFYNEQFF. The CDR3 nucleotides are TGTGCCAGCAGCCCCGCCGGGACAGGGTTCTACAATGAGCAGTTCTTC.

The rearrangement links TRBV6-5 to TRBJ2-7; 8 bases line up with TRBD2. Germline lookup yields CDR1 MNHEY and CDR2 SVGAGI. The CDR3 loop spans 16 amino acids. The J segment lost 5 bases and the V segment lost 2 bases, leaving 11 bases of the junction unmatched. CDR3 residues: CASSYDPGGGKDEQYF. The CDR3 nucleotides read TGTGCCAGCAGTTACGACCCCGGGGGGGGGAAGGACGAGCAGTACTTC.

This clonotype appeared a few times. V and J are TRBV30 and TRBJ1-1; D unclear. V gave up 0 bases and J gave up 8 bases, with 19 bases separating them. Germline lookup yields CDR1 GTSNPN and CDR2 SVGIG (reference sequence). CDR3 size: 15 residues. The CDR3 DNA reads TGTGCCTGGAGTGTACTGAACCGCGGTCTTCGGGAAGCTTTCTTT. It encodes CAWSVLNRGLREAFF.

This clonotype was counted ten times or more. The chain recombines TRBV12-3 or TRBV12-4 with TRBJ2-3, with 9 bases matching TRBD2. The CDR3 is 16 amino acids. The J segment lost 0 bases and the V segment lost 3 bases, leaving 4 bases of the junction unmatched. CDR3 DNA: TGTGCCAGCAGTTTCCGACTAGCGGCAAGCACAGATACGCAGTATTTT. This translates into CASSFRLAASTDTQYF.

This sequence joins TRBV3-1 and TRBJ2-5, with D perhaps TRBD1 (5 bases). Germline CDR1 and CDR2: LGHDT and YNNKEL (reference sequence). This CDR3 has 15 amino acids. Trimming took off 0 bases at V and 5 bases at J, with 13 bases between the two ends. Written as DNA, the CDR3 is TGTGCCAGCAGCCAAGATTGGGGCACCAGCGAGACCCAGTACTTC. This gives the protein CASSQDWGTSETQYF.

The chain combines TRBV28 with TRBJ2-5, with 15 bases fitting TRBD2. The CDR3 sequence is 19 residues long. J lost 1 base, V lost 6 bases, and 12 bases had no gene match. CDR1 and CDR2 (germline): MDHEN, SYDVKM. The CDR3 here is CASSSLGTSGRRGQETQYF. Here the CDR3 DNA reads TGTGCCAGCAGCTCCCTCGGGACTAGCGGGAGGAGGGGCCAAGAGACCCAGTACTTC. Complete variable domain (other parts from reference TRBV28 and TRBJ2-5): DVKVTQSSRYLVKRTGEKVFLECVQDMDHENMFWYRQDPGLGLRLIYFSYDVKMKEKGDIPEGYSVSREKKERFSLILESASTNQTSMYLCASSSLGTSGRRGQETQYFGPGTRLLVL.

V and J are TRBV20-1 and TRBJ1-2; D not resolved. V lost 0 bases and J 8 bases, leaving 22 bases between the germline ends. The CDR3 is made up of 16 amino acids. Germline V gives CDR1 DFQATT, CDR2 SNEGSKA (reference sequence). The CDR3 loop is CSARDDRRGEVGGYTF. The CDR3 DNA sequence: TGCAGTGCTAGAGATGATAGAAGAGGCGAGGTGGGAGGCTACACCTTC.

There are many counts of this clonotype. CDR3 DNA: TGTGCCAGCAGGCCCCCGGGACTAGCGGGTGGCAATGAGCAGTTCTTC. This gives the protein CASRPPGLAGGNEQFF. The chain joins TRBV25-1 to TRBJ2-1, with 12 bases that match TRBD2. The germline V gene has CDR1 MGHDK and CDR2 SYGVNS. V lost 6 bases to trimming and J lost 6 bases; unmatched junction nucleotides: 9. This CDR3 is 16 amino acids long.

This clonotype was observed at least ten times. This chain uses TRBV28 with TRBJ2-2; D not certain. Per germline, CDR1 MDHEN and CDR2 SYDVKM. The length of the CDR3 is 15 residues. The V gene lost 5 bases and the J gene lost 1 base, with 11 bases spanning the gap. CDR3 DNA: TGTGCCAGCAGTCGAGACATACAGAACACCGGGGAGCTGTTTTTT. Protein product: CASSRDIQNTGELFF.

This clonotype has ten or more counts. This rearrangement joins TRBV3-1 to TRBJ2-5, with a tentative D call TRBD2 (6 bases). V shed 2 bases and J shed 5 bases, with 18 bases lying between them. This CDR3 region has 16 residues. CDR1 is LGHDT and CDR2 is YNNKEL in the germline V gene (reference sequence). CDR3 DNA sequence: TGTGCCAGCAGCCAAAAAAGGGTCGCGGGAAAGGAGACCCAGTACTTC. As protein: CASSQKRVAGKETQYF.

This clonotype has a handful of counts. The chain links TRBV29-1 to TRBJ2-4; either TRBD1 or TRBD2 may supply D (6 bases each). The CDR3 contains 12 residues. Germline V gene sequence: CDR1 SQVTM, CDR2 ANQGSEA. Trimming shortened V by 7 bases and J by 8 bases, and 15 bases separated the two germline ends. The DNA of the CDR3 is TGCAGCGGCGGAGGGGGATCTGACATTCAGTACTTC. It translates to CSGGGGSDIQYF.

The chain recombines TRBV28 with TRBJ2-1; the D call may be TRBD1 or TRBD2 (7 bases each). CDR1 MDHEN and CDR2 SYDVKM come from the germline V gene. The CDR3 extends over 15 amino acids. Trimming shortened V by 2 bases and J by 4 bases, and 12 bases separated the two germline ends. DNA of the CDR3: TGTGCCAGCAGTTTAGCCCAGGGGGGGTACAATGAGCAGTTCTTC. This gives the protein CASSLAQGGYNEQFF.

This clonotype was observed a few times. A much larger clone sits a single nucleotide away, making a read error possible. The V gene is TRBV6-5, the J gene TRBJ2-7; 9 nucleotides agree with TRBD1. The CDR3 spans 17 residues. CDR1 and CDR2 (germline): MNHEY, SVGAGI. V gave up 4 bases and J gave up 2 bases; unmatched junction bases: 12. The CDR3 sequence is CASSSRSGTGSTYEQYF. In DNA form, the CDR3 reads TGTGCCAGCAGTTCACGGTCGGGGACAGGGTCCACCTACGAGCAGTACTTC.

This clonotype was seen many times. The genes are TRBV27 and TRBJ2-7; no reliable D call. This CDR3 spans 14 amino acids. Germline CDR1 reads MNHEY; CDR2 reads SMNVEV (reference sequence). V was trimmed by 0 bases and J by 2 bases, leaving 8 bases between them. The CDR3 coding sequence is TGTGCCAGCAGTTTATCTGCAGGCCCCTACGAGCAGTACTTC. Translating gives CASSLSAGPYEQYF.

There are many counts of this clonotype. This chain connects TRBV18 to TRBJ2-5; D remains ambiguous. CDR1 and CDR2 (germline): KGHSH, LQKENI. The CDR3 consists of 12 residues. Trimming pared 2 bases from V and 5 bases from J, leaving 6 bases between. CDR3 sequence reads: CASSPGRETQYF. The CDR3 DNA reads TGTGCCAGCTCACCAGGAAGGGAGACCCAGTACTTC.

Written as DNA, the CDR3 is TGTGCCACCCTCTCGGGGATGAACACTGAAGCTTTCTTT. Protein: CATLSGMNTEAFF. The V call is TRBV6-1, the J call TRBJ1-1; D remains unclear. CDR3 length: 13 residues. Germline assignment: CDR1 MNHNS and CDR2 SASEGT. V lost 10 bases to trimming and J lost 0 bases, with 12 bases between them.

With regard to this clonotype: The final CDR3 position lacks the conserved phenylalanine or tryptophan, pointing to a likely read error. The V and J genes are TRBV30 and TRBJ2-1; 14 bases agree with TRBD2. Germline CDR1 reads GTSNPN; CDR2 reads SVGIG (reference sequence). J was trimmed by 8 bases and V by 1 base; bases with no gene match: 16. The CDR3 is 19 residues long. The CDR3 region is CAWSAPGLAGVVGLYEQFL. The DNA of the CDR3 is TGTGCCTGGAGTGCCCCGGGACTAGCGGGAGTTGTGGGCCTCTATGAGCAGTTCCTC.

This clonotype was seen many times. The J gene is TRBJ2-7, the V gene TRBV28; D is perhaps TRBD2 (6 bases). Germline lookup yields CDR1 MDHEN and CDR2 SYDVKM. The length of the CDR3 is 15 residues. The V gene lost 4 bases and the J gene lost 3 bases, with 16 bases spanning the gap. The CDR3 loop reads CASSYATSGVYEQYF. Here the CDR3 DNA reads TGTGCCAGCAGTTACGCAACCTCGGGAGTCTACGAGCAGTACTTC.

This clonotype was counted ten times or more. V is TRBV13 and J is TRBJ1-5, with a tentative D call TRBD1 (5 bases). V lost 0 bases and J 7 bases, leaving 10 bases between the germline ends. The CDR3 extends over 14 amino acids. Germline V CDR1 and CDR2: PRHDT, FYEKMQ (reference sequence). CDR3 sequence reads: CASSLGGAGQPQHF. The CDR3 coding sequence is TGTGCCAGCAGCTTAGGTGGGGCGGGACAGCCCCAGCATTTT.

V usage is TRBV10-2 and J usage is TRBJ2-5; 7 bases line up with TRBD1. The CDR3 length is 14 residues. The V gene end was trimmed by 3 bases and the J gene end by 5 bases; junction bases not matched to a gene: 6. Germline V gene lookup returns CDR1 WSHSY and CDR2 SAAADI. The CDR3 sequence: CASSERGGRETQYF. In DNA, the CDR3 is TGCGCCAGCAGTGAAAGAGGGGGCCGGGAGACCCAGTACTTC.

About this clonotype: The CDR3 end shows no conserved phenylalanine or tryptophan, and so a read error is likely. The limits of the CDR3 on the DNA are not certain, so only TCRdb's listed CDR3 is given. V and J are TRBV9 and TRBJ2-6; the table's TRBD1 call for D was not verified on the DNA. The germline V gene encodes CDR1 SGDLS and CDR2 YYNGEE. The CDR3 comprises 18 residues, both ends counted. CDR3 sequence: CASSVAAGGSSGANVLTI.

This clonotype was seen at least ten times. J is TRBJ2-1 and V is TRBV2; TRBD2 aligns across 12 bases. This CDR3 has 19 amino acids. Germline CDR1 reads SNHLY; CDR2 reads FYNNEI. The V segment lost 2 bases and the J segment 4 bases; nucleotides outside the gene matches: 12. This CDR3 is CASSERLAGGAWGYNEQFF. In DNA, the CDR3 is TGTGCCAGCAGTGAACGGCTAGCGGGAGGGGCCTGGGGATACAATGAGCAGTTCTTC.

Many counts were recorded for this clonotype. The chain employs TRBV20-1 and TRBJ2-7; D is perhaps TRBD1 (6 bases). With 0 bases removed from V and 2 bases from J, the gap between germline ends came to 11 bases. The CDR3 extends over 14 amino acids. CDR1 is DFQATT and CDR2 is SNEGSKA in the germline V gene (reference sequence). CDR3 in DNA: TGCAGTGCTAGAGATTGGACAGTGACCTACGAGCAGTACTTC. Translation gives CSARDWTVTYEQYF.

This clonotype was counted at least ten times. CDR3 amino acids: CASSPPPPGELFF. The CDR3 DNA sequence: TGTGCCAGCAGTCCCCCCCCTCCCGGGGAGCTGTTTTTT. This chain connects TRBV12-3 or TRBV12-4 to TRBJ2-2; D unclear. This CDR3 is built from 13 residues. The ends were cut back, 5 bases at V and 6 bases at J, with 10 bases in the middle.

Notes on this clonotype: It may be a read error: a sequence one base away is much more abundant. The chain links TRBV12-3 or TRBV12-4 to TRBJ2-7; D perhaps matches TRBD1 (5 bases). With the DNA end fitting TRBJ2-1 better, the J assignment may be wrong. This CDR3 is 14 amino acids long. CDR3 nucleotides: TGTGCCAGCAGAACAGGCGCCGTTCGGGCCGAGCAGTTCTTC. As protein: CASRTGAVRAEQFF.